This TCR beta chain was recovered during a study of T cell repertoires in cytomegalovirus infection. Study information: It can be stated that public TCR beta signatures indicated CMV infection as well as a matching HLA type.

Per the germline V gene, CDR1 is MNHNS and CDR2 is SASEGT. Trimming removed 3 bases from V and 4 bases from J, with 15 bases in between. This CDR3 is 15 amino acids long. For this clonotype: Antigen unknown.

In TCRdb, the reads were re-called with MiXCR into one record per CDR3 protein. The sample carries 20,000 to 30,000 distinct CDR3 sequences, 20% to 25% recorded once. Findings and limits, study-wide: Of the TCR beta families, the public ones yielded a cumulative frequency that identified carriers of CMV plus the relevant HLA.

This chain uses TRBV6-1 with TRBJ1-1; D gene unclear. Material: CD8+ T cells from cultured PBMCs, obtained from culture after CMV antigen stimulation. The source of this sequence is a human donor in good health (CMV status not recorded). Some clones in this sample may be carry-over from other donors' samples. DNA for the CDR3: TGTGCCAGCAGTGAGTCCCCCTCAGGTGGCACTGAAGCTTTCTTT. Translating it yields CASSESPSGGTEAFF.